This T cell receptor beta chain emerged from a study of blood T cells in healthy people across ages. Germline CDR1 reads SEHNR; CDR2 reads FQNEAQ (reference sequence). The CDR3 runs to 14 residues. V lost 2 bases and J 7 bases, leaving 12 bases between the germline ends. Regarding this clonotype: What it recognizes is unknown.

Study conclusions and caveats: Per million T cells, TCR beta diversity dropped roughly linearly as age increased.

A second 7 to 11 cycle PCR used barcoded and J-beta primers. All cDNA molecules were each tagged by a template-switch adaptor with 12 random nucleotides. A single record per CDR3 protein comes from TCRdb applying MiXCR to the 5' RACE reads. This repertoire shows fewer than 750,000 distinct CDR3 sequences, roughly 48% found once; its top ten account for 20% to 25%. The V call is TRBV7-9, the J call TRBJ2-4; possibly TRBD2 for D (6 bases). Sample: blood. This TCR derives from a man older than 75 in good health. The CDR3: CASSLSSGGNIQYF. CDR3 DNA: TGTGCCAGCAGCTTAAGCAGTGGGGGGAACATTCAGTACTTC.